The clone carrying this T cell receptor (beta chain) was counted ten times or more. For repertoire sequencing, the TCR beta CDR3 regions were amplified from RNA transcripts. HTBI-primed RT-PCR formed the first round, and a multiplex PCR formed the second. TCRdb reanalysed the multiplex PCR reads using MiXCR and keeps one entry per CDR3 protein. The sample carries more than 300,000 distinct CDR3 sequences, 15% to 17% recorded once. Germline V lookup: CDR1 SQVTM, CDR2 ANQGSEA. V dropped 4 bases and J dropped 3 bases, with 3 bases sitting between them. CDR3 length: 10 amino acids. The data are from a study of Graves' ophthalmopathy and Graves' hyperthyroidism.

The clonotype originates from a woman aged 18-35 years with stable Graves' hyperthyroidism. The V gene is TRBV29-1, the J gene TRBJ2-5; D ambiguous. The specimen sequenced was peripheral blood. CDR3 coding DNA: TGCAGCGTTGTGGAAGAGACCCAGTACTTC. Translation gives CSVVEETQYF. Full variable domain (missing parts from reference TRBV29-1 and TRBJ2-5): SAVISQKPSRDICQRGTSLTIQCQVDSQVTMMFWYRQQPGQSLTLIATANQGSEATYESGFVIDKFPISRPNLTFSTLTVSNMSPEDSSIYLCSVVEETQYFGPGTRLLVL.